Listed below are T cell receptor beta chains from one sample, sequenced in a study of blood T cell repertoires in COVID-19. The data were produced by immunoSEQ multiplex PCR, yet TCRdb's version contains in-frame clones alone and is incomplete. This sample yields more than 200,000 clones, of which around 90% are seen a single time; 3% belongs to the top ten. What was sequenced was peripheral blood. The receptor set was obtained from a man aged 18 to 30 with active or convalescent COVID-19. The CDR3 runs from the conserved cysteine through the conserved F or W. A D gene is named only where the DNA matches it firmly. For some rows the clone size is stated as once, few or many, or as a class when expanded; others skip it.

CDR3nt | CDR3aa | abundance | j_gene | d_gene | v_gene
TGTGCCAGCAGCTTGGCAGGGGTCTACAATCAGCCCCAGCATTTT | CASSLAGVYNQPQHF | - | TRBJ1-5 | - | TRBV5-5
TGTGCCAGTAGTCCTGGACAGGATAGCAATCAGCCCCAGCATTTT | CASSPGQDSNQPQHF | - | TRBJ1-5 | TRBD1 | TRBV19
TGTGCCAGCAGCAACTTACTTACAGGGGCGCTATCTAACTATGGCTACACCTTC | CASSNLLTGALSNYGYTF | - | TRBJ1-2 | TRBD1 | TRBV7-8
TGTGCCAGCAGCTTAGGGGGACTAGCGGGAGTTGAGACCCAGTACTTC | CASSLGGLAGVETQYF | - | TRBJ2-5 | TRBD2 | TRBV7-9
TGTGCCAGCAGCTCCTTCGCTACTGCGGGGGATGAGCAGTTCTTC | CASSSFATAGDEQFF | - | TRBJ2-1 | TRBD2 | TRBV7-2
TGTGCCAGCAGCCTACCGGGCTCCTACGAGCAGTACTTC | CASSLPGSYEQYF | - | TRBJ2-7 | - | TRBV6-5
TGTGCCAGCAGCCCGGGACAGGGGGCTTACGAGCAGTACTTC | CASSPGQGAYEQYF | - | TRBJ2-7 | TRBD1 | TRBV11-1
TGTGCCAGCAGCACCGGGGACAGGGATACGCAGTATTTT | CASSTGDRDTQYF | - | TRBJ2-3 | TRBD1 | TRBV5-4
TGTGCCAGCACTGGCAGGCCCCAAGAGACCCAGTACTTC | CASTGRPQETQYF | - | TRBJ2-5 | - | TRBV12-3/TRBV12-4
TGTGCCAGCAGCCAAGAGACGGGGTCTATCACTGAAGCTTTCTTT | CASSQETGSITEAFF | - | TRBJ1-1 | - | TRBV14
TGTGCCAGCAGCTTTAGGACTAGTGGTCGTAATGAGCAGTTCTTC | CASSFRTSGRNEQFF | - | TRBJ2-1 | TRBD2 | TRBV5-4
TGTGCCAGCAGCATAGGACTAGCGGGGGGCAGCACAGATACGCAGTATTTT | CASSIGLAGGSTDTQYF | - | TRBJ2-3 | TRBD2 | TRBV5-4
TGTGCCAGCGGCCCCCAGGGAGGGATCGACACTGAAGCTTTCTTT | CASGPQGGIDTEAFF | - | TRBJ1-1 | - | TRBV7-9
TGTGCCAGCAGCCAAGGACAGAACTATGGCTACACCTTC | CASSQGQNYGYTF | once | TRBJ1-2 | - | TRBV7-6
TGTGCCAGCTCATCACTGGGACAGGGACCTTCCTACGAGCAGTACTTC | CASSSLGQGPSYEQYF | - | TRBJ2-7 | TRBD1 | TRBV18
TGTGCCAGCAGCTTAAATGTAGTCACTGGAAACACCATATATTTT | CASSLNVVTGNTIYF | - | TRBJ1-3 | - | TRBV7-9
TGTGCCACCAGCAGAGGACAGAGGAGCGATACGCAGTATTTT | CATSRGQRSDTQYF | - | TRBJ2-3 | - | TRBV15
TGTGCCAGCAGTCCCTTAGACGGACTCTATGGCTACACCTTC | CASSPLDGLYGYTF | - | TRBJ1-2 | - | TRBV28
TGCGCCAGCAGCTTGGCAGGGGACACTGAAGCTTTCTTT | CASSLAGDTEAFF | once | TRBJ1-1 | - | TRBV5-1
TGTGCCAGCAGCTTAAGGGACAGGCTAATGGATACGCAGTATTTT | CASSLRDRLMDTQYF | - | TRBJ2-3 | TRBD1 | TRBV7-2
TGTGCCAGCAGTGAAATAGTCGAGCAGTACTTC | CASSEIVEQYF | - | TRBJ2-7 | - | TRBV2
TGTGCCAGCAGCCAAGCGGGACAGGTCGACCTTAGCACTGAAGCTTTCTTT | CASSQAGQVDLSTEAFF | - | TRBJ1-1 | TRBD1 | TRBV3-1/TRBV3-2
TGTGCCAGCAGCCAGGACGGACTTGAAGAAAAACTGTTTTTT | CASSQDGLEEKLFF | - | TRBJ1-4 | - | TRBV2
TGTGCCAGCAGCCGAGACAGCAACTATGGCTACACCTTC | CASSRDSNYGYTF | - | TRBJ1-2 | - | TRBV6-5
TGTGCCAGTAGTATAAACAGGGACAGGCCGGATGAAAAACTGTTTTTT | CASSINRDRPDEKLFF | - | TRBJ1-4 | TRBD1 | TRBV19
TGTGCCATCAGTGAAGTAAGAGGCGGGGAGCTGTTTTTT | CAISEVRGGELFF | once | TRBJ2-2 | - | TRBV10-3
TGTGCCAGCAGTTACGCCCCTTCGGGCCTAAGGTCAGGGGCTTTCTTT | CASSYAPSGLRSGAFF | - | TRBJ1-1 | - | TRBV6-2/TRBV6-3
TGTGCCAGCAGTTTAATCCCCGGACAGGGGGGTTCACCCCTCCACTTT | CASSLIPGQGGSPLHF | - | TRBJ1-6 | TRBD1 | TRBV28
TGTGCCACCAGCAATCTAAGGGGCCTAGCGGGAGTATTCGATGAGCAGTTCTTC | CATSNLRGLAGVFDEQFF | - | TRBJ2-1 | TRBD2 | TRBV28
TGTGCCAGCAGCTTCACCTCTGAGGCAGATACGCAGTATTTT | CASSFTSEADTQYF | - | TRBJ2-3 | - | TRBV7-8
TGTGCCAGTAGTATAGATCCTTCCAGTCCAGTCCACCTTAGCAATCAGCCCCAGCATTTT | CASSIDPSSPVHLSNQPQHF | - | TRBJ1-5 | - | TRBV19
TGTGCCAGCAGCAAAACGACCGGGGTTAATCAGCCCCAGCATTTT | CASSKTTGVNQPQHF | - | TRBJ1-5 | - | TRBV5-6
TGTGCCAGCAGCTTAGACAGGGGTGGAAACACCATATATTTT | CASSLDRGGNTIYF | - | TRBJ1-3 | TRBD1 | TRBV7-9
TGTGCTAGCAGCTTAGCGGACCCCACCCTACACCTAGCTGTGGATGAGCAGTTCTTC | CASSLADPTLHLAVDEQFF | - | TRBJ2-1 | - | TRBV7-7
TGTGCCAGCGGGTCCGGGACAGGGCCTTATGGCTACACCTTC | CASGSGTGPYGYTF | - | TRBJ1-2 | TRBD1 | TRBV18
TGTGCCAGCACCGTTTTCGATACGCAGTATTTT | CASTVFDTQYF | - | TRBJ2-3 | - | TRBV12-3/TRBV12-4
TGTGCCGACAGAGTGGCGACTAATGAAAAACTGTTTTTT | CADRVATNEKLFF | - | TRBJ1-4 | - | TRBV7-8
TGTGCCAGCAGGAACCTCCTAGAGACCTACGAGCAGTACTTC | CASRNLLETYEQYF | - | TRBJ2-7 | - | TRBV2
TGCGCCAGCAGCCCCGGGGACACCCTGAACACTGAAGCTTTCTTT | CASSPGDTLNTEAFF | - | TRBJ1-1 | - | TRBV4-3
TGCGCCAGCAGCGAGCAGGTCTATAATTCACCCCTCCACTTT | CASSEQVYNSPLHF | - | TRBJ1-6 | - | TRBV5-1
TGTGCCAGCAGCTTGGCGCTAACTAGCGGGGGGGCATTCAGGGAGACCCAGTACTTC | CASSLALTSGGAFRETQYF | - | TRBJ2-5 | TRBD2 | TRBV5-6
TGTGCCAGCAGTTTATCCAGGGATTACGGTGACAATCAGCCCCAGCATTTT | CASSLSRDYGDNQPQHF | - | TRBJ1-5 | - | TRBV28
TGTGCCAGCCGGCCTTGGGGGGGACAGGGGGCAGTCGGGGCCAACGTCCTGACTTTC | CASRPWGGQGAVGANVLTF | - | TRBJ2-6 | TRBD1 | TRBV6-4
TGTGCCAGCAGTTCAGGGGGTGAGGGGGACTATGGCTACACCTTC | CASSSGGEGDYGYTF | - | TRBJ1-2 | TRBD1 | TRBV28
TGTGCCAGCAGCCAAGGGGACAGGGGGCCTGAAGCTTTCTTT | CASSQGDRGPEAFF | - | TRBJ1-1 | TRBD1 | TRBV3-1/TRBV3-2
TGTGCCAGCAGTCCCGGACTAGCGGGAGGCCCTAGGTACGGGGAGCTGTTTTTT | CASSPGLAGGPRYGELFF | - | TRBJ2-2 | TRBD2 | TRBV27
TGTGCCAGCAGCCGGACAGGGGCCAACACTGAAGCTTTCTTT | CASSRTGANTEAFF | - | TRBJ1-1 | TRBD1 | TRBV6-5
TGTGCCAGCAGTTTATCCCGGACAGGGGGCCGCTCACCCCTCCACTTT | CASSLSRTGGRSPLHF | - | TRBJ1-6 | TRBD1 | TRBV27
TGTGCCAGCAGCCCACGGGGAGGGATGAATCAGCCCCAGCATTTT | CASSPRGGMNQPQHF | - | TRBJ1-5 | - | TRBV6-2/TRBV6-3
TGCGCCAGCAGCCTCGACAGCCGCTATGGCTACACCTTC | CASSLDSRYGYTF | - | TRBJ1-2 | - | TRBV5-1
TGTGCTAGTGGTTTGGGTAGCTCTGGAAACACCATATATTTT | CASGLGSSGNTIYF | few | TRBJ1-3 | - | TRBV12-5
TGTGCCAGCAGTCCAGCGGGAGGGCCTCACGATACGCAGTATTTT | CASSPAGGPHDTQYF | - | TRBJ2-3 | TRBD2 | TRBV6-2/TRBV6-3
TGTGCCAGCAGCCCCCCCGGGGATTACTATGGCTACACCTTC | CASSPPGDYYGYTF | once | TRBJ1-2 | - | TRBV7-8